This T cell receptor beta chain was profiled in a study of T cell repertoires in cytomegalovirus infection (dated by TCRdb to between 2017 and 2020). As for the study more broadly: Peptide stimulations targeted recently identified HLA-C-restricted CMV epitopes, whose presentation resists viral immunomodulation, together with well-studied HLA-B-restricted epitopes. Because public TCR beta signatures pointed to carriage of CMV infection together with the matching HLA type, the HLA type of each donor mattered for the analysis.

This sample's treatment or condition label indicates: in vitro stimulation with specific CMV peptide epitopes to enrich CMV-specific T cells. Data came from an Illumina HiSeq 1500. TCRdb reprocessed the public reads (quality trimming at Q25 with fastp, clone calling with MiXCR) and kept in-frame beta chains. CDR3 protein sequences are deduplicated, and each keeps its most common genes and DNA. The sample records about 570,000 distinct CDR3 sequences, about 39% of which are singletons. The biggest ten clones account for about half of the sample. The research as a whole found: In both this cohort and an independent cohort of 350 or so donors, the cumulative frequency of public TCR beta family members distinguished carriers of CMV infection plus the relevant HLA type. The ex vivo response was dominated by HLA-C-restricted CMV-specific TCR beta clonotypes, and the single most frequent clonotype in two of eight donors was supplied by these HLA-C-restricted clonotypes.

On this clonotype: What this receptor recognizes is not known. Base quality data are lacking; no much larger clone is found one base away.

The starting material was cultured PBMCs, obtained from culture after CMV antigen stimulation. The clonotype comes from a human donor in good health (CMV status not recorded). Some clones in this sample may be carry-over from other donors' samples.

The CDR3 protein: CASSRLAGIEPGELFF. The DNA is TGTGCCAGCAGCCGGCTAGCGGGGATAGAGCCCGGGGAGCTGTTTTTT. This chain is built from TRBV7-2 and TRBJ2-2; TRBD2 matches 9 bases in the middle. Counted from cysteine to phenylalanine, this CDR3 has 16 amino acids. The read is trimmed to its CDR3 DNA, 48 bases read in frame from base 1. The germline V gene encodes CDR1 SGHTA and CDR2 FQGNSA. Trimming leaves V shorter by 5 bases and J shorter by 6 bases, with the junction holding 10 bases beyond the gene matches.